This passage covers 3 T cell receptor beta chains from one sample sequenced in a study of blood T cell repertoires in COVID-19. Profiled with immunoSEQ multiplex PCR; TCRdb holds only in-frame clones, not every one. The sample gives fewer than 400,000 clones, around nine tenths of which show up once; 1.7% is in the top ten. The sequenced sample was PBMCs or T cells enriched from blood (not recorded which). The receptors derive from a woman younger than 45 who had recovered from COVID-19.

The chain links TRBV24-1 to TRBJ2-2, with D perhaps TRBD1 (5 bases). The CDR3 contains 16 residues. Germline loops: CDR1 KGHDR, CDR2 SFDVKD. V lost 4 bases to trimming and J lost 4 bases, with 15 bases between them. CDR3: CATSDNSDSLTGELFF. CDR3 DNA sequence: TGTGCCACCAGTGACAACAGCGACAGTCTCACCGGGGAGCTGTTTTTT.

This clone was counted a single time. CDR3 in amino acids: CASSILANTEAFF. For the CDR3, the DNA is TGTGCCAGTAGTATTCTGGCGAACACTGAAGCTTTCTTT. The chain employs TRBV19 and TRBJ1-1; D not certain. Between the trimmed V and J ends, which lost 3 bases and 1 base, there was a span of 6 bases. The CDR3 runs 13 residues. Germline CDR1 LNHDA, CDR2 SQIVND (reference sequence). The full variable domain, rest sourced from reference TRBV19 and TRBJ1-1, is DGGITQSPKYLFRKEGQNVTLSCEQNLNHDAMYWYRQDPGQGLRLIYYSQIVNDFQKGDIAEGYSVSREKKESFPLTVTSAQKNPTAFYLCASSILANTEAFFGQGTRLTVV.

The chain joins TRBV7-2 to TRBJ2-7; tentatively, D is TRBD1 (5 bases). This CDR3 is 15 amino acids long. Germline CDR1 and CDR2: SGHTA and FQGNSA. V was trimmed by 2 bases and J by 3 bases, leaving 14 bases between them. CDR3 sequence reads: CASSLSRGSNYEQYF. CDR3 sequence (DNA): TGTGCCAGCAGCTTAAGTAGGGGCTCTAACTACGAGCAGTACTTC.